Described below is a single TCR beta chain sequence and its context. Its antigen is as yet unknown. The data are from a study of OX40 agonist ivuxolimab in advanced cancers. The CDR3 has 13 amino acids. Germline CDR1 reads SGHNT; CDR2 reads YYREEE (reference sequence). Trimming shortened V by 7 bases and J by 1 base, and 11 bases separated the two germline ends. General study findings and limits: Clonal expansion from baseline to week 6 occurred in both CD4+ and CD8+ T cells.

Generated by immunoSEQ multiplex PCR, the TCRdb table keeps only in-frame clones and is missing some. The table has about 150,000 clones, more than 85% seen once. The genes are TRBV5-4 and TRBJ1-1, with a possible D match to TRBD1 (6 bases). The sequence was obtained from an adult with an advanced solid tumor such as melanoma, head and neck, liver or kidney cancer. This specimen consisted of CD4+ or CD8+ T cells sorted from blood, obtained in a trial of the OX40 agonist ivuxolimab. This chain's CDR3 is CASGQQGNTEAFF. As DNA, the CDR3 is TGTGCCAGCGGTCAACAGGGGAACACTGAAGCTTTCTTT.